Listed here are 21 T cell receptor beta chains from one sample, sequenced in a study of OX40 agonist ivuxolimab in advanced cancers. TCRdb keeps only in-frame clones here, not all; method: immunoSEQ multiplex PCR. The sample carries 40,000 or so clones, around 86% recorded once. This specimen consisted of CD4+ or CD8+ T cells sorted from blood, obtained in a trial of the OX40 agonist ivuxolimab. Receptors were obtained from an adult with an advanced solid tumor such as melanoma, head and neck, liver or kidney cancer.

The chain has TRBV2 and TRBJ1-2; 10 bases are a match to TRBD1. The CDR3 runs to 19 residues. Trimming at V came to 7 bases and at J to 0 bases, leaving 17 bases not matched to a gene. Germline V gene data show CDR1 as SNHLY and CDR2 as FYNNEI. CDR3 protein: CASTETGGYDGYTNYGYTF. CDR3 coding DNA: TGTGCCAGCACAGAGACAGGGGGCTACGACGGGTATACTAACTATGGCTACACCTTC.

The sample holds one count of this clone. The chain links TRBV11-2 to TRBJ1-2; D might be TRBD1 (5 bases). From germline, CDR1 is SGHAT and CDR2 FQNNGV. V dropped 7 bases and J dropped 5 bases, with 8 bases sitting between them. CDR3 size: 11 residues. The CDR3 DNA follows: TGTGCCAGCAATTCAGGGTATGGCTACACCTTC. Translated, it gives CASNSGYGYTF.

Points on this clone: Likely a read error: the CDR3 ends without its conserved phenylalanine or tryptophan. The chain couples TRBV19 to TRBJ1-6; TRBD1 aligns across 9 bases. CDR1 is LNHDA and CDR2 is SQIVND in the germline V gene (reference sequence). With 3 bases clipped from V and 11 bases from J, the junction kept 5 bases outside the gene matches. The CDR3 totals 14 residues. The CDR3 sequence is CASSIGTGSPPLHL. The CDR3 nucleotides are TGTGCCAGTAGTATTGGGACAGGGTCCCCACCCCTCCACCTT.

V is TRBV14 and J is TRBJ2-7; 9 positions match TRBD1. V shed 5 bases and J 2 bases; nucleotides not matched to a gene: 7. This CDR3 is built from 15 residues. CDR1 and CDR2 (germline): SGHDN, FVKESK. CDR3 loop: CASSLQGAPTYEQYF. The CDR3 DNA reads TGTGCCAGCAGCTTACAGGGGGCGCCGACCTACGAGCAGTACTTC.

V is TRBV9 and J is TRBJ2-7; D possibly uses TRBD1 or TRBD2 (5 bases each). Germline V gives CDR1 SGDLS, CDR2 YYNGEE. V was trimmed by 3 bases and J by 5 bases, leaving 12 bases between them. The CDR3 runs 13 residues. The CDR3 coding sequence is TGTGCCAGCAGCGGGGGAGACAGTGACGAGCAGTACTTC. Its protein is CASSGGDSDEQYF.

This chain joins TRBV11-2 and TRBJ2-3, with unresolved D. The germline V gene has CDR1 SGHAT and CDR2 FQNNGV. The CDR3 has 16 residues. The ends were cut back, 5 bases at V and 0 bases at J, with 15 bases in the middle. The DNA of the CDR3 is TGTGCCAGCAGCACCCGTCCTACTTATAGCACAGATACGCAGTATTTT. This encodes CASSTRPTYSTDTQYF.

V usage is TRBV4-2 and J usage is TRBJ2-5; D is possibly TRBD2 (6 bases). Deletions cut 7 bases from V and 5 bases from J, with 26 bases between. CDR1 is LGHNA, CDR2 YNFKEQ, per germline. CDR3 length: 17 amino acids. In DNA, the CDR3 is TGTGCCAGCACCCCCATGTTCAGGGAGGTGGGCTGGGAGACCCAGTACTTC. It yields the protein CASTPMFREVGWETQYF.

CDR3: CASSLRGTGVGRELFF. The CDR3 DNA follows: TGCGCCAGCAGCTTGCGAGGAACAGGCGTTGGGAGGGAGCTGTTTTTT. The chain carries TRBV5-1 and TRBJ2-2, with D possibly being TRBD1 (5 bases). Germline V gene sequence: CDR1 SGHRS, CDR2 YFSETQ. Trimming removed 1 base from V and 9 bases from J, with 19 bases in between. CDR3 length equals 16 residues. Based on the CDR3 plus reference TRBV5-1 and TRBJ2-2, the full variable domain is KAGVTQTPRYLIKTRGQQVTLSCSPISGHRSVSWYQQTPGQGLQFLFEYFSETQRNKGNFPGRFSGRQFSNSRSEMNVSTLELGDSALYLCASSLRGTGVGRELFFGEGSRLTVL.

The chain recombines TRBV29-1 with TRBJ2-7; D is perhaps TRBD1 (5 bases). The CDR3 length is 13 residues. V shed 4 bases and J shed 6 bases, with 16 bases lying between them. In germline, CDR1 is SQVTM, CDR2 ANQGSEA. The CDR3 region is CSVVDVNRSEQYF. The CDR3 region has the DNA TGCAGCGTTGTGGATGTCAACAGGAGCGAGCAGTACTTC.

In DNA, the CDR3 is TGTGCCAGCAGCTCGGGAGACTACGAGCAGTACTTC. It is translated as CASSSGDYEQYF. The V call is TRBV6-5, the J call TRBJ2-7; possibly TRBD2 for D (6 bases). V was pared by 6 bases and J by 3 bases, with 9 bases between. Germline CDR1 MNHEY, CDR2 SVGAGI. The CDR3 extends over 12 amino acids.

This chain connects TRBV29-1 to TRBJ1-2; maybe TRBD1 (5 bases). The CDR3 is made up of 13 amino acids. In germline, CDR1 is SQVTM, CDR2 ANQGSEA. V was clipped by 2 bases and J by 5 bases, with 12 bases between them. CDR3 in DNA: TGCAGCGTTGAACCCGACAGATCTTATGGCTACACCTTC. Its translation: CSVEPDRSYGYTF. Combining the CDR3 with reference TRBV29-1 and TRBJ1-2 gives the whole variable domain SAVISQKPSRDICQRGTSLTIQCQVDSQVTMMFWYRQQPGQSLTLIATANQGSEATYESGFVIDKFPISRPNLTFSTLTVSNMSPEDSSIYLCSVEPDRSYGYTFGSGTRLTVV.

This sequence joins TRBV7-9 and TRBJ2-1, with D uncertain. The CDR3 spans 12 residues. Germline CDR1 reads SEHNR; CDR2 reads FQNEAQ (reference sequence). V lost 5 bases and J 5 bases, leaving 7 bases between the germline ends. CDR3 residues: CASSPSHNEQFF. Written as DNA, the CDR3 is TGTGCCAGCAGCCCGAGTCACAATGAGCAGTTCTTC.

This clone has a single count. The gene calls are TRBV6-5 and TRBJ2-7; a weak D match, TRBD2 (5 bases). Trimming took off 2 bases at V and 7 bases at J, with 6 bases between the two ends. The CDR3 has 11 residues. Germline V gives CDR1 MNHEY, CDR2 SVGAGI. This chain's CDR3 is CASSYTGEQYF. The CDR3 DNA follows: TGTGCCAGCAGTTACACGGGGGAGCAGTACTTC.

The chain is built from TRBV18 and TRBJ1-1, with D perhaps TRBD1 (5 bases). V was cut by 8 bases and J by 1 base, with 17 bases left in between. CDR1 is KGHSH and CDR2 is LQKENI in the germline V gene. The CDR3 extends over 15 amino acids. The CDR3 sequence is CASVDIYGTNTEAFF. The CDR3 DNA sequence: TGTGCCAGCGTCGATATATACGGGACGAACACTGAAGCTTTCTTT.

The rearrangement links TRBV12-5 to TRBJ2-7, with 10 bases that match TRBD1. Germline V CDR1 and CDR2: LGHNT, FRNRAP. Germline trimming cut 6 bases from V and 6 bases from J; bases unmatched to any gene: 8. The CDR3 runs to 14 residues. The CDR3 region has the DNA TGTGCTAGTGGAACGGGACAGGGGCTTGGCGAGCAGTACTTC. Translating it yields CASGTGQGLGEQYF.

The rearrangement links TRBV28 to TRBJ1-2; D not resolved. Trimming pared 8 bases from V and 3 bases from J, leaving 19 bases between. Germline V gene sequence: CDR1 MDHEN, CDR2 SYDVKM. The CDR3 extends over 15 amino acids. The CDR3 loop reads CASSPPSGSHYGYTF. Written as DNA, the CDR3 is TGTGCCAGCTCACCTCCCTCGGGCAGTCACTATGGCTACACCTTC.

The genes are TRBV6-5 and TRBJ2-5; D is unclear. The CDR3 covers 12 residues. Trimming removed 5 bases from V and 5 bases from J, with 9 bases in between. Germline CDR1 MNHEY, CDR2 SVGAGI. CDR3 amino acids: CASSPFGETQYF. The CDR3 DNA follows: TGTGCCAGCAGTCCCTTTGGGGAGACCCAGTACTTC.

The gene calls are TRBV13 and TRBJ2-3, with 14 bases fitting TRBD2. Trimming removed 5 bases from V and 2 bases from J; junction bases left unmatched: 3. This CDR3 region has 16 residues. CDR1 and CDR2 (germline): PRHDT, FYEKMQ (reference sequence). The CDR3 coding sequence is TGTGCCAGCAGCGAGGGACTAGCGGGGGACACAGATACGCAGTATTTT. Protein sequence: CASSEGLAGDTDTQYF.

This sequence joins TRBV6-5 and TRBJ1-2; 11 positions match TRBD1. The CDR3 runs to 14 residues. Germline CDR1 is MNHEY and CDR2 is SVGAGI. V dropped 4 bases and J dropped 7; count of bases not matched to a gene: 5. CDR3 residues: CASSLSGTGGGYTF. CDR3 DNA: TGTGCCAGCAGTTTATCCGGGACAGGGGGTGGCTACACCTTC.

The chain uses TRBV7-9 and TRBJ2-1, with a weak D call TRBD2 (6 bases). The CDR3 is made up of 16 amino acids. Germline V gives CDR1 SEHNR, CDR2 FQNEAQ (reference sequence). V lost 5 bases, J lost 4 bases, and 18 bases lay in between. The CDR3 DNA is TGTGCCAGCAGCCCGACCCCAGTGGGGGGATACAATGAGCAGTTCTTC. Translation gives CASSPTPVGGYNEQFF.

The J gene is TRBJ2-2, the V gene TRBV6-5; no firm D call. This CDR3 comprises 15 residues. The ends were cut back, 6 bases at V and 4 bases at J, with 15 bases in the middle. CDR1 is MNHEY and CDR2 is SVGAGI in the germline V gene. In DNA, the CDR3 is TGTGCCAGCAGCCCTGTAGAGGTCACCACCGGGGAGCTGTTTTTT. Translating gives CASSPVEVTTGELFF.